What follows are 20 T cell receptor beta chains derived from one specimen sequenced in a study of Ad26.COV2.S vaccination and SARS-CoV-2 variants. Libraries were prepared by immunoSEQ multiplex PCR; TCRdb keeps only in-frame clonotypes and omits some of them. The data contain 97,000 or so clones, around 80% of them seen just once; the ten biggest clones take up 17%. The sequenced sample was peripheral blood, obtained after recovery from COVID-19. The receptors stem from a human donor who had recovered from COVID-19.

The rearrangement links TRBV27 to TRBJ2-3, with D uncertain. With 3 bases removed from V and 0 bases from J, the gap between germline ends came to 4 bases. Germline assignment: CDR1 MNHEY and CDR2 SMNVEV (reference sequence). This CDR3 is 13 amino acids long. The CDR3 is CASSFVSTDTQYF. CDR3 coding DNA: TGTGCCAGCAGTTTTGTGAGCACAGATACGCAGTATTTT.

The chain joins TRBV3-1 (or the pseudogene TRBV3-2) to TRBJ2-1, with a weak D call TRBD2 (7 bases). V was shortened by 1 base and J by 6 bases, with 16 bases between the two germline ends. Per germline, CDR1 LGHDT and CDR2 YNNKEL (reference sequence). The length of the CDR3 is 16 residues. CDR3 nucleotide sequence: TGTGCCAGCAGCCAAGCGATCGGGGGGCCGCGCAATGAGCAGTTCTTC. It translates to CASSQAIGGPRNEQFF.

J is TRBJ1-5 and V is TRBV19, with D hard to call. Trimming removed 5 bases at V and 5 bases at J, with 13 bases between. CDR1 LNHDA and CDR2 SQIVND come from the germline V gene (reference sequence). The CDR3 is 14 residues long. CDR3 bases: TGTGCCAGTAGTTGGAGCGGAGACTATCAGCCCCAGCATTTT. This sequence encodes CASSWSGDYQPQHF.

Only one count was recorded for this clone. This chain joins TRBV3-1 (or the pseudogene TRBV3-2) and TRBJ2-4, with no clear D. The V end was cut by 1 base, the J end by 6 bases, with 4 bases between. This CDR3 contains 12 residues. Per germline, CDR1 LGHDT and CDR2 YNNKEL (reference sequence). The CDR3 bases are TGTGCCAGCAGCCAAGTAGGAAACATTCAGTACTTC. Its protein product is CASSQVGNIQYF.

CDR3 loop: CASSELGIQYF. The CDR3 nucleotides are TGTGCCAGCAGTGAGCTTGGCATTCAGTACTTC. The chain uses TRBV6-6 and TRBJ2-4, with D uncertain. V was trimmed by 5 bases and J by 9 bases, leaving 8 bases between them. This CDR3 has 11 residues. Per the germline V gene, CDR1 is MNHNY and CDR2 is SVGAGI (reference sequence).

V usage is TRBV6-6 and J usage is TRBJ1-5; tentatively, D is TRBD1 (6 bases). The CDR3 spans 17 residues. Per the germline V gene, CDR1 is MNHNY and CDR2 is SVGAGI (reference sequence). Trimming stripped 5 bases from V and 2 bases from J, with 19 bases between. As DNA, the CDR3 is TGTGCCAGCAGTCTGGGGACAAATATTCGGGGCAATCAGCCCCAGCATTTT. Amino acids: CASSLGTNIRGNQPQHF.

CDR3 bases: TGTGCCAGCAGCAAATCCGGGACAGGGACCTACGAGCAGTACTTC. Encoded protein: CASSKSGTGTYEQYF. The genes are TRBV6-5 and TRBJ2-7, with 9 bases aligning to TRBD1. V dropped 6 bases and J dropped 2; count of bases not matched to a gene: 8. CDR1 is MNHEY and CDR2 is SVGAGI in the germline V gene. The CDR3 loop spans 15 amino acids.

This chain joins TRBV10-3 and TRBJ1-1; D ambiguous. CDR3 length: 15 amino acids. Trimming took 2 bases from V and 0 from J, leaving 10 bases between them. Germline assignment: CDR1 ENHRY and CDR2 SYGVKD. The CDR3 DNA sequence: TGTGCCATCAGTGAGGTTAGGACGTTGAACACTGAAGCTTTCTTT. It codes for CAISEVRTLNTEAFF.

This chain joins TRBV19 and TRBJ2-6; 7 nucleotides align to TRBD2. V shed 5 bases, J shed 0 bases, and the junction held 7 bases outside the gene matches. In germline, CDR1 is LNHDA, CDR2 SQIVND (reference sequence). The CDR3 sequence is 17 residues long. The CDR3 DNA sequence: TGTGCCAGTAGTGAAGTGGGGGGGTTCTCTGGGGCCAACGTCCTGACTTTC. Translating gives CASSEVGGFSGANVLTF.

CDR3 bases: TGTGCCAGCAGCCAAGGGGCAACTAATGAAAAACTGTTTTTT. Its translation: CASSQGATNEKLFF. The genes are TRBV4-2 and TRBJ1-4; D is ambiguous. Germline V gene lookup returns CDR1 LGHNA and CDR2 YNFKEQ. CDR3 length equals 14 residues. V was pared by 1 base and J by 0 bases, with 3 bases between.

The sample holds a few counts of this clone. The chain couples TRBV7-2 to TRBJ1-3, with D perhaps TRBD1 (5 bases). V was clipped by 4 bases and J by 0 bases, with 10 bases between them. Germline CDR1 and CDR2: SGHTA and FQGNSA. This CDR3 has 15 amino acids. DNA of the CDR3: TGTGCCAGCAGCTCCGACAGATTCTCTGGAAACACCATATATTTT. Translation: CASSSDRFSGNTIYF.

The sample holds a few counts of this clone. The chain links TRBV4-2 to TRBJ1-2; no definite D call. V lost 1 base, J lost 3 bases, and 15 bases lay in between. This CDR3 is 16 amino acids long. Germline V lookup: CDR1 LGHNA, CDR2 YNFKEQ. The CDR3: CASSQVSRTGDYGYTF. Written as DNA, the CDR3 is TGTGCCAGCAGCCAAGTTTCCCGGACCGGTGACTATGGCTACACCTTC.

CDR3 sequence reads: CASAGGATSGNTIYF. CDR3 nucleotides: TGTGCCAGCGCGGGGGGCGCGACGTCAGGAAACACCATATATTTT. The chain combines TRBV28 with TRBJ1-3, with D possibly matching TRBD1 (6 bases). Germline values: CDR1 MDHEN, CDR2 SYDVKM. Trimming took off 8 bases at V and 4 bases at J, with 18 bases between the two ends. The CDR3 totals 15 residues.

The chain employs TRBV27 and TRBJ1-6; tentative D call: TRBD1 (5 bases). Looked up from germline, CDR1 is MNHEY and CDR2 is SMNVEV (reference sequence). This CDR3 has 16 residues. Trimming pared 2 bases from V and 3 bases from J, leaving 11 bases between. CDR3 nucleotide sequence: TGTGCCAGCAGTTTAGTGGGGGGTCACTATAATTCACCCCTCCACTTT. Protein product: CASSLVGGHYNSPLHF.

The V gene is TRBV19, the J gene TRBJ1-2; D gene uncertain. Germline V gene sequence: CDR1 LNHDA, CDR2 SQIVND (reference sequence). The ends were cut back, 3 bases at V and 3 bases at J, with 8 bases in the middle. The CDR3 is made up of 13 amino acids. The CDR3 loop reads CASSIARDYGYTF. In nucleotides, the CDR3 is TGTGCCAGTAGTATCGCGCGGGACTATGGCTACACCTTC.

The chain carries TRBV9 and TRBJ1-2, with 9 bases fitting TRBD1. V shed 3 bases and J 6 bases; nucleotides not matched to a gene: 6. Germline CDR1 and CDR2: SGDLS and YYNGEE. This CDR3 is 14 amino acids long. DNA of the CDR3: TGTGCCAGCAGCGCTGGACAGGGGAGGCATGGCTACACCTTC. This encodes CASSAGQGRHGYTF.

The chain uses TRBV5-1 and TRBJ2-1; D is unclear. Trimming left V 1 base short and J 4 bases short, with 6 bases between. The CDR3 extends over 13 amino acids. Germline CDR1 reads SGHRS; CDR2 reads YFSETQ. The CDR3 DNA is TGCGCCAGCAGCTTGATGGCATACAATGAGCAGTTCTTC. Protein sequence: CASSLMAYNEQFF.

The V and J genes are TRBV19 and TRBJ1-6, with D possibly matching TRBD1 (5 bases). The CDR3 covers 14 residues. Germline V gives CDR1 LNHDA, CDR2 SQIVND (reference sequence). The V gene lost 4 bases and the J gene lost 6 bases, with 10 bases spanning the gap. CDR3 in amino acids: CASSKTDTNSPLHF. The CDR3 bases are TGTGCCAGTAGTAAGACAGACACTAATTCACCCCTCCACTTT.

The chain is built from TRBV5-1 and TRBJ2-3; TRBD2 matches 11 bases. Germline V lookup: CDR1 SGHRS, CDR2 YFSETQ. The CDR3 totals 15 residues. V lost 10 bases, J lost 2 bases, and 9 bases stayed unmatched. CDR3 amino acids: CAGRPGLADTDTQYF. CDR3 nucleotide sequence: TGCGCCGGACGACCGGGACTAGCGGACACAGATACGCAGTATTTT.

The chain carries TRBV2 and TRBJ1-6, with D perhaps matching TRBD1 (5 bases). The ends were cut back, 4 bases at V and 7 bases at J, with 11 bases in the middle. The length of the CDR3 is 14 residues. Germline-derived CDR1 and CDR2 are SNHLY and FYNNEI. The CDR3 protein is CASSAVGGNSPLHF. The CDR3 nucleotides read TGTGCCAGCAGTGCCGTCGGGGGGAATTCACCCCTCCACTTT.